This TCR beta chain was observed in a study of OX40 agonist ivuxolimab in advanced cancers. About the research overall: With ivuxolimab, an agonistic anti-OX40 (CD134) antibody, patients were treated. Cohort: more than 75% men, mean age around 55, aged about 23 to 80. Of the participants, over 30% had some prior anti-PD-1, anti-PD-L1 or anti-CTLA-4 therapy, which was allowed.

Measured with immunoSEQ multiplex PCR; TCRdb has only the in-frame clones, and not every one. The data contain about 24,000 clones, around 85% of them singletons. This sample comprised CD4+ or CD8+ T cells sorted from blood, obtained in a trial of the OX40 agonist ivuxolimab. The clonotype comes from an adult with an advanced solid tumor such as melanoma, head and neck, liver or kidney cancer.

CDR3 bases: TGTGCCAGCAGCGACGAAGAGGGATACAATCAGCCCCAGCATTTT. This translates into CASSDEEGYNQPQHF. The rearrangement uses TRBV9 and TRBJ1-5; D gene ambiguous. The CDR3 totals 15 residues. Trimming removed 3 bases from V and 3 bases from J, with 13 bases in between. CDR1 and CDR2 from the germline V gene are SGDLS and YYNGEE.